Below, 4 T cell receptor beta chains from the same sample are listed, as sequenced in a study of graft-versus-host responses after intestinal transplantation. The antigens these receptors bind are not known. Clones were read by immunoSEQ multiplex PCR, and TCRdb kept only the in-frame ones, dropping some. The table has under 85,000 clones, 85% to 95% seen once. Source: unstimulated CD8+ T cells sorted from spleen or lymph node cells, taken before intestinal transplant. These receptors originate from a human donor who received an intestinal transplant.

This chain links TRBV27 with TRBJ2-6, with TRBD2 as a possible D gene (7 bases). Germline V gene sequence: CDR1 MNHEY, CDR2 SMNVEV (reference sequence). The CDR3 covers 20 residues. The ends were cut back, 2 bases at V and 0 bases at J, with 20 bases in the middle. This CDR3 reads CASSLEGGSRAYSGANVLTF. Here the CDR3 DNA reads TGTGCCAGCAGTTTAGAGGGGGGGAGCAGGGCCTACTCTGGGGCCAACGTCCTGACTTTC.

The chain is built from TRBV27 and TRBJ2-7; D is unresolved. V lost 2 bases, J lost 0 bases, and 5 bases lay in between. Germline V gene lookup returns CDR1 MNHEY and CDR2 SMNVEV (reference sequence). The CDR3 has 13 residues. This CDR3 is CASSLQASYEQYF. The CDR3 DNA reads TGTGCCAGCAGTTTACAGGCCTCCTACGAGCAGTACTTC.

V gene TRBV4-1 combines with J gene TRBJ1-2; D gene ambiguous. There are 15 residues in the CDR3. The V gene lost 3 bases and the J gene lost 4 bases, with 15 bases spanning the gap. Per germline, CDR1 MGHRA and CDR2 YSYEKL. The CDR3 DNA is TGCGCCAGCAGCCACCCCTGGGGAGGGAGCTATGGCTACACCTTC. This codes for CASSHPWGGSYGYTF.

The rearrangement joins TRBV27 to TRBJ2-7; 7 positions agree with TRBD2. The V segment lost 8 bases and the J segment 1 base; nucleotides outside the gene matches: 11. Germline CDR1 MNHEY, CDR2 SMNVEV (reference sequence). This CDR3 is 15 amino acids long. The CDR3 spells CASRLTWEGSYEQYF. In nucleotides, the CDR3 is TGTGCCAGCCGACTTACATGGGAGGGGTCCTACGAGCAGTACTTC.